This TCR beta chain emerged from a study of beta chain features in type 1 diabetes. Study background: Across every sample, 107,917,701 sorted cells were examined in total.

CD4+ naive, central memory, regulatory and stem cell-like memory subsets were isolated by sorting on CD45RO/CCR7/CD25/CD127/CD95/CD27. J lost 9 bases, V lost 5 bases, and 8 bases had no gene match. The germline CDR1 and CDR2 sequences are MNHNY and SVGAGI (reference sequence). This CDR3 is built from 14 residues. The whole isolated RNA underwent reverse transcription, so sequencing captured expressed TCRB transcripts. Repertoires were generated with immunoSEQ multiplex PCR, while TCRdb's copy carries only in-frame clones and drops some. This sample carries around 450,000 clones, 10% to 12% of them seen once, and the ten largest clones take around 0.05%.

This sequence originates from a woman aged 18-35 years in good health. The chain combines TRBV6-6 with TRBJ2-1; 9 bases align to TRBD1. The sequenced sample consisted of naive CD4+ T cells from blood. The CDR3: CASSGGQGVSEQFF. The CDR3 DNA is TGTGCCAGCAGTGGGGGACAGGGTGTTTCTGAGCAGTTCTTC.